The 24 T cell receptor beta chains below come from one sample, sequenced in a study of blood T cell repertoires in COVID-19. Assay used: immunoSEQ multiplex PCR; TCRdb lists only in-frame clones, some missing. This table holds about 59,000 clones, around 81% found once. Sequenced sample: peripheral blood. The receptors derive from a woman aged 80 or over with active or convalescent COVID-19.

In this sample, this clone turned up a few times. The chain joins TRBV14 to TRBJ2-2; no definite D call. CDR3 length: 14 residues. The germline gives CDR1 SGHDN, CDR2 FVKESK. V dropped 3 bases and J dropped 0 bases, with 5 bases sitting between them. The CDR3 nucleotides read TGTGCCAGCAGCCACGTTACGAACACCGGGGAGCTGTTTTTT. Protein sequence: CASSHVTNTGELFF.

This clone has just a few counts. This sequence joins TRBV5-1 and TRBJ2-2, with D possibly TRBD1 on 5 matching bases. V was shortened by 0 bases and J by 6 bases, with 12 bases between the two germline ends. Germline lookup yields CDR1 SGHRS and CDR2 YFSETQ. The CDR3 contains 15 residues. This chain's CDR3 is CASSLGFGAAGELFF. The CDR3 DNA reads as TGCGCCAGCAGCTTGGGTTTTGGGGCGGCCGGGGAGCTGTTTTTT.

The V call is TRBV29-1, the J call TRBJ1-2; 9 bases agree with TRBD1. The CDR3 is 13 amino acids. The ends lost 3 bases at V and 4 bases at J; junction bases unmatched: 3. Germline loops: CDR1 SQVTM, CDR2 ANQGSEA. The CDR3 sequence: CSVDRTGAYGYTF. In DNA, the CDR3 is TGCAGCGTTGACAGGACAGGGGCCTATGGCTACACCTTC.

The rearrangement links TRBV28 to TRBJ1-2, with D maybe TRBD1 (5 bases). The CDR3 has 15 amino acids. The germline V gene encodes CDR1 MDHEN and CDR2 SYDVKM. V was trimmed by 5 bases and J by 4 bases, leaving 17 bases between them. The CDR3 nucleotides read TGTGCCAGCAGTCCAGGGACCGTCGGGGGCTATGGCTACACCTTC. It is translated as CASSPGTVGGYGYTF.

The chain links TRBV3-1 (or the pseudogene TRBV3-2) to TRBJ2-7, with 8 nucleotides matching TRBD1. The V segment lost 2 bases and the J segment 2 bases; nucleotides outside the gene matches: 8. The CDR3 contains 16 residues. CDR1 LGHDT and CDR2 YNNKEL come from the germline V gene (reference sequence). The chain's CDR3 is CASSQRVNRGTYEQYF. CDR3 sequence (DNA): TGTGCCAGCAGCCAAAGGGTTAACAGGGGGACCTACGAGCAGTACTTC.

V gene TRBV18 combines with J gene TRBJ1-1, with TRBD1 matching 7 bases. Trimming removed 0 bases from V and 1 base from J; junction bases left unmatched: 5. CDR3 length: 16 amino acids. Per the germline V gene, CDR1 is KGHSH and CDR2 is LQKENI. As DNA, the CDR3 is TGTGCCAGCTCACCACCGAAGGGGGCGACGAACACTGAAGCTTTCTTT. Translated, it gives CASSPPKGATNTEAFF.

The chain is built from TRBV19 and TRBJ1-2, with D hard to call. Germline-derived CDR1 and CDR2 are LNHDA and SQIVND (reference sequence). Trimming took off 6 bases at V and 2 bases at J, with 10 bases between the two ends. This CDR3 has 13 residues. CDR3: CASRLARNYGYTF. CDR3 sequence (DNA): TGTGCCAGTAGGTTAGCACGGAACTATGGCTACACCTTC.

The chain links TRBV7-2 to TRBJ1-2; 7 bases are a match to TRBD1. CDR3 length: 15 amino acids. V was clipped by 5 bases and J by 2 bases; unmatched bases: 8. Germline values: CDR1 SGHTA, CDR2 FQGNSA. CDR3 region: CASSRTGTENYGYTF. The CDR3 DNA is TGTGCCAGCAGCAGAACCGGGACAGAGAACTATGGCTACACCTTC.

This clone was seen once. This chain links TRBV7-9 with TRBJ2-1; D not certain. Germline V gene lookup returns CDR1 SEHNR and CDR2 FQNEAQ (reference sequence). This CDR3 contains 14 residues. The ends were cut back, 1 base at V and 2 bases at J, with 6 bases in the middle. Here the CDR3 DNA reads TGTGCCAGCAGCTTAGTGGCCACCTACAATGAGCAGTTCTTC. This translates into CASSLVATYNEQFF.

This chain uses TRBV28 with TRBJ1-2; the match to TRBD1 covers 9 bases. Looked up from germline, CDR1 is MDHEN and CDR2 is SYDVKM. This CDR3 has 14 amino acids. J lost 7 bases, V lost 1 base, and 4 bases had no gene match. The CDR3 region has the DNA TGTGCCAGCAGTTTATTGGACAGGGGCGGTGGCTACACCTTC. Translated, it gives CASSLLDRGGGYTF.

The chain carries TRBV6-5 and TRBJ1-6; D not resolved. The CDR3 has 15 amino acids. From germline, CDR1 is MNHEY and CDR2 SVGAGI. The V end was cut by 0 bases, the J end by 0 bases, with 3 bases between. In DNA, the CDR3 is TGTGCCAGCAGTTACTCTAGCTCCTATAATTCACCCCTCCACTTT. Translating gives CASSYSSSYNSPLHF.

The CDR3 nucleotides are TGTGCCAGCAGTTTACCCAGACAGTCTCCCCAGCATTTT. Translation gives CASSLPRQSPQHF. The chain recombines TRBV28 with TRBJ1-5; the D gene is possibly TRBD1 (5 bases). CDR3 size: 13 residues. V dropped 2 bases and J dropped 10 bases, with 12 bases sitting between them. Germline V gives CDR1 MDHEN, CDR2 SYDVKM.

The chain uses TRBV27 and TRBJ2-6; no clear D. V was pared by 2 bases and J by 0 bases, with 5 bases between. The CDR3 covers 15 residues. Germline CDR1 is MNHEY and CDR2 is SMNVEV (reference sequence). The CDR3 DNA sequence: TGTGCCAGCAGTTTAACATTCTCTGGGGCCAACGTCCTGACTTTC. Translating it yields CASSLTFSGANVLTF.

The V gene is TRBV6-5, the J gene TRBJ2-2; 7 bases are shared with TRBD2. Looked up from germline, CDR1 is MNHEY and CDR2 is SVGAGI. The CDR3 length is 15 residues. Unmatched junction bases numbered 9, after V lost 7 bases and J lost 4 bases. The CDR3 bases are TGTGCCAGCACCCGACTAGCCTCGGGCACCGGGGAGCTGTTTTTT. Encoded protein: CASTRLASGTGELFF.

The genes are TRBV7-3 and TRBJ1-1; D not resolved. The CDR3 is made up of 13 amino acids. V lost 5 bases to trimming and J lost 1 base, with 8 bases between them. Germline CDR1 is SGHTA and CDR2 is FQGTGA. The CDR3 region is CASSQQENTEAFF. CDR3 nucleotides: TGTGCCAGCAGCCAACAAGAGAACACTGAAGCTTTCTTT.

The J gene is TRBJ1-1, the V gene TRBV13; TRBD1 agrees at 8 bases. J gave up 11 bases and V 7 bases, and 15 bases lay outside the gene matches. The CDR3 spans 14 residues. Germline CDR1 is PRHDT and CDR2 is FYEKMQ (reference sequence). The CDR3 sequence is CASTPWGQGASAFF. DNA for the CDR3: TGTGCCAGCACACCCTGGGGGCAGGGGGCGAGTGCTTTCTTT. Complete variable domain (other parts from reference TRBV13 and TRBJ1-1): AAGVIQSPRHLIKEKRETATLKCYPIPRHDTVYWYQQGPGQDPQFLISFYEKMQSDKGSIPDRFSAQQFSDYHSELNMSSLELGDSALYFCASTPWGQGASAFFGQGTRLTVV.

This chain uses TRBV7-2 with TRBJ2-7, with 9 positions matching TRBD2. V lost 4 bases, J lost 3 bases, and 7 bases stayed unmatched. The germline V gene has CDR1 SGHTA and CDR2 FQGNSA. CDR3 size: 15 residues. The CDR3: CASSSLAGERYEQYF. The CDR3 coding sequence is TGTGCCAGCAGCTCCTTAGCGGGGGAACGCTACGAGCAGTACTTC. Looking up the rest from reference TRBV7-2 and TRBJ2-7 gives the full variable domain: GAGVSQSPSNKVTEKGKDVELRCDPISGHTALYWYRQSLGQGLEFLIYFQGNSAPDKSGLPSDRFSAERTGGSVSTLTIQRTQQEDSAVYLCASSSLAGERYEQYFGPGTRLTVT.

The rearrangement uses TRBV19 and TRBJ1-2; tentative D call: TRBD1 (5 bases). V lost 3 bases and J 4 bases, leaving 12 bases between the germline ends. CDR3 length: 14 residues. Germline CDR1 is LNHDA and CDR2 is SQIVND (reference sequence). CDR3 loop: CASSIGAYGYGYTF. For the CDR3, the DNA is TGTGCCAGTAGTATTGGGGCCTATGGCTATGGCTACACCTTC.

The V call is TRBV18, the J call TRBJ1-1, with TRBD1 matching 8 bases. Germline V gene sequence: CDR1 KGHSH, CDR2 LQKENI. J was trimmed by 3 bases and V by 3 bases; bases with no gene match: 3. CDR3 length: 14 residues. The CDR3 nucleotides are TGTGCCAGCTCACCCAGGGGGCCGGACACTGAAGCTTTCTTT. This encodes CASSPRGPDTEAFF.

V and J are TRBV2 and TRBJ1-4, with a possible D match to TRBD1 (6 bases). The V gene's germline CDR1 is SNHLY and CDR2 FYNNEI. The CDR3 runs 16 residues. V lost 3 bases to trimming and J lost 5 bases, with 16 bases between them. CDR3 region: CASSDGAGASNEKLFF. CDR3 bases: TGTGCCAGCAGTGACGGGGCAGGGGCTAGCAATGAAAAACTGTTTTTT.

The J gene is TRBJ1-2, the V gene TRBV21-1. TRBV21-1 is a pseudogene. The CDR3 runs 18 residues. The DNA of the CDR3 is TGTGCCAGCAGCAAACGGCGGTATCCCACGAAATCTAACTATGGCTACACCTTC. As protein: CASSKRRYPTKSNYGYTF.

This chain joins TRBV7-6 and TRBJ1-1, with D perhaps TRBD1 (5 bases). The CDR3 spans 14 residues. Trimming pared 5 bases from V and 0 bases from J, leaving 10 bases between. The germline V gene has CDR1 SGHVS and CDR2 FNYEAQ. The CDR3 spells CASSLWTLNTEAFF. CDR3 DNA sequence: TGTGCCAGCAGCCTTTGGACACTGAACACTGAAGCTTTCTTT. Full variable domain (remainder filled in from reference TRBV7-6 and TRBJ1-1): GAGVSQSPRYKVTKRGQDVALRCDPISGHVSLYWYRQALGQGPEFLTYFNYEAQQDKSGLPNDRFSAERPEGSISTLTIQRTEQRDSAMYRCASSLWTLNTEAFFGQGTRLTVV.

This chain links TRBV11-2 with TRBJ1-4; 9 bases are a match to TRBD1. Germline CDR1 SGHAT, CDR2 FQNNGV. CDR3 length equals 15 residues. After removal of 3 bases from V and 7 bases from J, the junction contained 6 bases not matched to a gene. Here the CDR3 reads CASSFSGTGPEKLFF. CDR3 coding DNA: TGTGCCAGCAGCTTCTCTGGGACAGGGCCTGAAAAACTGTTTTTT.

V gene TRBV3-1 (or the pseudogene TRBV3-2) combines with J gene TRBJ1-1; D might be TRBD1 (5 bases). V lost 1 base to trimming and J lost 4 bases, with 13 bases between them. CDR1 is LGHDT, CDR2 YNNKEL, per germline (reference sequence). The CDR3 covers 15 residues. The CDR3 reads CASSQGLLTVTEAFF. The DNA of the CDR3 is TGTGCCAGCAGCCAAGGTCTTCTGACAGTCACTGAAGCTTTCTTT.